Each of the 27 T cell receptor beta chains below was sequenced from the same sample in a study of OX40 agonist ivuxolimab in advanced cancers. Receptor amplification or capture employed the immunoSEQ multiplex PCR assay. The immuneACCESS repertoire file appears here via TCRdb, limited to in-frame rearrangements. These files lack a portion of the clones; in checked studies, under half of the deficit traces to unresolved V genes, and the cause of the others is not known. The sample profile shows 60,000 or so clones; 80% to 95% of them were found once. In total, the top ten clones hold over 10% of the sample. The sample consisted of CD4+ or CD8+ T cells sorted from blood, taken in a trial of the OX40 agonist ivuxolimab. The receptors shown here come from an adult with an advanced solid tumor such as melanoma, head and neck, liver or kidney cancer.

The V call is TRBV27, the J call TRBJ2-7; D call uncertain. Trimming left V 0 bases short and J 0 bases short, with 12 bases between. Germline V CDR1 and CDR2: MNHEY, SMNVEV (reference sequence). The CDR3 contains 16 residues. Here the CDR3 reads CASSLSVAASSYEQYF. CDR3 nucleotides: TGTGCCAGCAGTTTATCGGTCGCCGCGAGCTCCTACGAGCAGTACTTC.

The CDR3 DNA reads as TGTGCCAGCAGTTTAAGGGGGGCGGCCTACGAGCAGTACTTC. It codes for CASSLRGAAYEQYF. This sequence joins TRBV27 and TRBJ2-7; tentatively, D is TRBD1 or TRBD2 (6 bases each). The length of the CDR3 is 14 residues. V dropped 2 bases and J dropped 2 bases, with 10 bases sitting between them. Germline values: CDR1 MNHEY, CDR2 SMNVEV (reference sequence).

The CDR3 nucleotides are TGTGCCAGCAGCCCCGACCGTGACAGCTTTGTGACTGGAAACACCATATATTTT. Translation gives CASSPDRDSFVTGNTIYF. This sequence joins TRBV7-9 and TRBJ1-3, with a possible D match to TRBD1 (5 bases). Germline loops: CDR1 SEHNR, CDR2 FQNEAQ (reference sequence). The V end lost 5 bases, the J end lost 2 bases, and 22 bases lay between the germline ends. The CDR3 has 18 residues.

This rearrangement joins TRBV4-3 to TRBJ2-7, with 10 bases lining up with TRBD2. The CDR3 covers 16 residues. V dropped 0 bases and J dropped 1; count of bases not matched to a gene: 3. Germline V CDR1 and CDR2: LGHNA, YSLEER. The CDR3 here is CASSQEGTSASYEQYF. As DNA, the CDR3 is TGCGCCAGCAGCCAAGAAGGGACTAGCGCGTCCTACGAGCAGTACTTC.

The genes are TRBV14 and TRBJ2-1, with 9 bases identical to TRBD2. V lost 6 bases to trimming and J lost 5 bases; unmatched junction nucleotides: 2. This CDR3 is built from 13 residues. Per the germline V gene, CDR1 is SGHDN and CDR2 is FVKESK. The CDR3 loop is CASSSSGDNEQFF. DNA for the CDR3: TGTGCCAGCAGTTCTAGCGGGGACAATGAGCAGTTCTTC. Using reference TRBV14 and TRBJ2-1 for the parts outside the CDR3, the full variable domain is EAGVTQFPSHSVIEKGQTVTLRCDPISGHDNLYWYRRVMGKEIKFLLHFVKESKQDESGMPNNRFLAERTGGTYSTLKVQPAELEDSGVYFCASSSSGDNEQFFGPGTRLTVL.

The chain uses TRBV9 and TRBJ2-1; 10 positions match TRBD2. From germline, CDR1 is SGDLS and CDR2 YYNGEE. This CDR3 has 15 amino acids. V was pared by 5 bases and J by 6 bases, with 8 bases of the junction left unmatched. CDR3 sequence (DNA): TGTGCCAGCAGTGAGCCTAGCGGGAGTGGCAATGAGCAGTTCTTC. It encodes CASSEPSGSGNEQFF.

This chain uses TRBV7-3 with TRBJ2-3; D is perhaps TRBD1 (6 bases). This CDR3 has 14 amino acids. The germline V gene encodes CDR1 SGHTA and CDR2 FQGTGA. Trimming stripped 6 bases from V and 5 bases from J, with 15 bases between. The chain's CDR3 is CASSSGVRGDTQYF. The CDR3 DNA follows: TGTGCCAGCAGTTCAGGGGTCCGGGGAGATACGCAGTATTTT.

The chain joins TRBV10-1 to TRBJ1-1, with a tentative D call TRBD1 (5 bases). The CDR3 contains 14 residues. Trimming cost V 0 bases and J 7 bases, with 12 bases left between them. Germline V gene sequence: CDR1 WNHNN, CDR2 SYGVQD (reference sequence). This CDR3 is CASSESRGVDEAFF. CDR3 DNA: TGCGCCAGCAGTGAGTCAAGAGGGGTGGATGAAGCTTTCTTT.

The chain has TRBV4-1 and TRBJ1-5; D is ambiguous. Trimming took off 1 base at V and 0 bases at J, with 13 bases between the two ends. In germline, CDR1 is MGHRA, CDR2 YSYEKL. This CDR3 has 17 residues. The CDR3 is CASSQVSGSHSNQPQHF. DNA of the CDR3: TGCGCCAGCAGCCAAGTCAGTGGCAGCCATAGCAATCAGCCCCAGCATTTT.

V is TRBV7-6 and J is TRBJ2-7, with TRBD1 matching over 9 bases. Trimming took 2 bases from V and 2 from J; bases not matched to a gene: 7. The germline V gene encodes CDR1 SGHVS and CDR2 FNYEAQ. The CDR3 is made up of 16 amino acids. CDR3 residues: CASSLSEQGAAYEQYF. CDR3 coding DNA: TGTGCCAGCAGCTTATCGGAACAGGGGGCCGCCTACGAGCAGTACTTC.

The V gene is TRBV19, the J gene TRBJ2-1; possible D gene TRBD2, 5 bases. The germline V gene has CDR1 LNHDA and CDR2 SQIVND (reference sequence). The CDR3 runs to 17 residues. V was clipped by 4 bases and J by 2 bases, with 18 bases between them. CDR3 region: CASSSLEAGSTYNEQFF. CDR3 sequence (DNA): TGTGCCAGTAGTAGCCTTGAGGCGGGTTCAACCTACAATGAGCAGTTCTTC.

The chain uses TRBV10-3 and TRBJ2-7; D assignment may be TRBD1 or TRBD2 (5 bases each). CDR1 and CDR2 from the germline V gene are ENHRY and SYGVKD. CDR3 size: 15 residues. V was pared by 4 bases and J by 7 bases, with 20 bases between. This CDR3 reads CAISGLGDDRWEQYF. The CDR3 bases are TGTGCCATCAGTGGCTTGGGGGACGATCGCTGGGAGCAGTACTTC.

The chain recombines TRBV7-9 with TRBJ2-3; D call uncertain. Deletions cut 5 bases from V and 3 bases from J, with 0 bases between. Germline V lookup: CDR1 SEHNR, CDR2 FQNEAQ (reference sequence). The CDR3 runs 10 residues. Here the CDR3 reads CASSTDTQYF. CDR3 coding DNA: TGTGCCAGCAGCACAGATACGCAGTATTTT. The whole variable domain, filled in from reference TRBV7-9 and TRBJ2-3, reads DTGVSQNPRHKITKRGQNVTFRCDPISEHNRLYWYRQTLGQGPEFLTYFQNEAQLEKSRLLSDRFSAERPKGSFSTLEIQRTEQGDSAMYLCASSTDTQYFGPGTRLTVL.

J is TRBJ2-1 and V is TRBV7-9; D is possibly TRBD1 or TRBD2 (6 bases each). This CDR3 contains 15 residues. Looked up from germline, CDR1 is SEHNR and CDR2 is FQNEAQ (reference sequence). V was pared by 5 bases and J by 7 bases, with 18 bases between. In DNA form, the CDR3 reads TGTGCCAGCAGCAACAGGGAGGCTACGGGAAATGAGCAGTTCTTC. It is translated as CASSNREATGNEQFF.

The J gene is TRBJ1-1, the V gene TRBV7-6, with 8 bases identical to TRBD1. J gave up 7 bases and V 7 bases, and 14 bases lay outside the gene matches. Per germline, CDR1 SGHVS and CDR2 FNYEAQ. The CDR3 extends over 15 amino acids. Here the CDR3 reads CASMPGDRGTGEAFF. Written as DNA, the CDR3 is TGTGCCAGCATGCCCGGTGACAGGGGAACGGGTGAAGCTTTCTTT.

The V gene is TRBV19, the J gene TRBJ2-1; TRBD1 agrees at 9 bases. The CDR3 has 16 amino acids. Germline V gives CDR1 LNHDA, CDR2 SQIVND (reference sequence). The V and J ends lost 0 bases and 7 bases, in that order; junction bases with no gene match: 7. The CDR3 is CASSIDLGTGWNEQFF. The CDR3 nucleotides are TGTGCCAGTAGTATAGATTTGGGGACAGGGTGGAATGAGCAGTTCTTC.

The J gene is TRBJ2-1, the V gene TRBV9; D possibly matches TRBD1 or TRBD2 (7 bases each). Germline CDR1 SGDLS, CDR2 YYNGEE. With 0 bases removed from V and 4 bases from J, the gap between germline ends came to 14 bases. This CDR3 is 16 amino acids long. This CDR3 reads CASSVVGRGGYNEQFF. The CDR3 DNA reads TGTGCCAGCAGCGTAGTAGGCAGGGGGGGATACAATGAGCAGTTCTTC.

The chain carries TRBV12-5 and TRBJ1-2, with D perhaps TRBD1 (6 bases). Looked up from germline, CDR1 is LGHNT and CDR2 is FRNRAP. V was shortened by 1 base and J by 3 bases, with 15 bases between the two germline ends. This CDR3 has 16 residues. The CDR3 here is CASGLAHRAFYYGYTF. CDR3 bases: TGTGCTAGTGGTTTGGCCCACAGGGCTTTCTACTATGGCTACACCTTC.

Worth noting for this clone: The junction departs from the called germline gene at one end, perhaps through a read error. The chain joins TRBV2 to TRBJ2-5, with D perhaps being TRBD1 or TRBD2 (6 bases each). The CDR3 loop spans 15 amino acids. Germline V lookup: CDR1 SNHLY, CDR2 FYNNEI. The CDR3 loop is CATSRGAEQGEAQYF. The CDR3 coding sequence is TGTGCCACCTCTAGGGGGGCGGAACAGGGAGAGGCCCAGTACTTC.

The CDR3 region is CASSLMVRVGPYEQYF. The CDR3 DNA reads as TGTGCCAGCAGCTTAATGGTACGGGTCGGTCCCTACGAGCAGTACTTC. This chain uses TRBV7-6 with TRBJ2-7; D remains unclear. V shed 2 bases and J shed 2 bases, with 16 bases lying between them. Germline lookup yields CDR1 SGHVS and CDR2 FNYEAQ. This CDR3 region has 16 residues.

The genes are TRBV6-1 and TRBJ2-1; 10 bases match TRBD2. The CDR3 runs to 15 residues. The germline V gene has CDR1 MNHNS and CDR2 SASEGT. V was clipped by 4 bases and J by 6 bases; unmatched bases: 6. CDR3 region: CASSVLAGDFNEQFF. The DNA for the CDR3 is TGTGCCAGCAGTGTTCTAGCGGGAGATTTCAATGAGCAGTTCTTC.

This chain uses TRBV6-5 with TRBJ2-3; tentatively, D is TRBD2 (6 bases). This CDR3 region has 15 residues. Germline CDR1 MNHEY, CDR2 SVGAGI. Trimming removed 4 bases from V and 2 bases from J, with 13 bases in between. For the CDR3, the DNA is TGTGCCAGCAGTTCAATAGCGGAGACCACAGATACGCAGTATTTT. Protein product: CASSSIAETTDTQYF.

This sequence joins TRBV10-3 and TRBJ2-7; no reliable D call. The CDR3 extends over 13 amino acids. In germline, CDR1 is ENHRY, CDR2 SYGVKD. Trimming cost V 3 bases and J 3 bases, with 9 bases left between them. CDR3 DNA: TGTGCCATCAGTGATGCGTCTCTCTACGAGCAGTACTTC. The encoded protein is CAISDASLYEQYF.

This chain uses TRBV11-2 with TRBJ2-7; D is undetermined. This CDR3 is built from 15 residues. With 0 bases removed from V and 0 bases from J, the gap between germline ends came to 9 bases. Germline-derived CDR1 and CDR2 are SGHAT and FQNNGV. The chain's CDR3 is CASSLEIISSYEQYF. CDR3 nucleotide sequence: TGTGCCAGCAGCTTAGAAATTATAAGCTCCTACGAGCAGTACTTC.

The chain is built from TRBV5-5 and TRBJ1-5; D is unresolved. Germline V gives CDR1 SGHKS, CDR2 YYEKEE (reference sequence). The V end lost 2 bases, the J end lost 2 bases, and 11 bases lay between the germline ends. This CDR3 spans 15 amino acids. In nucleotides, the CDR3 is TGTGCCAGCAGCTTCGAAGGGCTTGGCAATCAGCCCCAGCATTTT. This sequence encodes CASSFEGLGNQPQHF.

The chain couples TRBV14 to TRBJ2-2; possible D gene TRBD1, 5 bases. V gave up 0 bases and J gave up 3 bases, with 8 bases separating them. This CDR3 contains 15 residues. CDR1 SGHDN and CDR2 FVKESK come from the germline V gene. CDR3 loop: CASSQDLGHTGELFF. DNA for the CDR3: TGTGCCAGCAGCCAAGACTTGGGGCACACCGGGGAGCTGTTTTTT.

The chain is built from TRBV4-3 and TRBJ1-2; no clear D. The CDR3 extends over 15 amino acids. Trimming pared 1 base from V and 8 bases from J, leaving 17 bases between. The germline gives CDR1 LGHNA, CDR2 YSLEER. CDR3 sequence: CASSQVGGAIEGYTF. The CDR3 DNA sequence: TGCGCCAGCAGCCAAGTGGGCGGCGCTATTGAAGGCTACACCTTC.